This entry lists 19 T cell receptor beta chains sequenced from one sample in a study of T-cell reconstitution after alpha-beta-depleted transplantation in children. The authors prepared the TCRbeta library with unique molecular identifiers. A single record per CDR3 protein comes from TCRdb applying MiXCR to the PCR reads. The data show 700,000 or so distinct CDR3 sequences, around 13% seen once. The sequenced sample was PBMCs, obtained before TCRalphabeta/CD19-depleted stem cell transplant. All receptors derive from a girl aged 2 to 9 with congenital amegakaryocytic thrombocytopenia, due to receive a stem cell transplant.

The rearrangement uses TRBV2 and TRBJ2-4, with D uncertain. Germline CDR1 reads SNHLY; CDR2 reads FYNNEI. This CDR3 contains 13 residues. V lost 7 bases, J lost 0 bases, and 7 bases lay in between. The DNA of the CDR3 is TGTGCCAGCATGACGTTAGCCAAAAACATTCAGTACTTC. Protein: CASMTLAKNIQYF.

This clonotype was counted many times. The rearrangement uses TRBV7-6 and TRBJ1-3; 7 nucleotides match TRBD1. The CDR3 runs to 16 residues. Germline CDR1 is SGHVS and CDR2 is FNYEAQ. The junction had 3 bases not matched to a gene; V was cut back by 1 base and J by 0 bases. CDR3 loop: CASSLGGQLSGNTIYF. The CDR3 coding sequence is TGTGCCAGCAGCTTAGGGGGACAGCTCTCTGGAAACACCATATATTTT.

The sample holds many counts of this clonotype. The chain has TRBV20-1 and TRBJ2-1; D assignment may be TRBD1 or TRBD2 (5 bases each). Germline V gene sequence: CDR1 DFQATT, CDR2 SNEGSKA (reference sequence). This CDR3 is built from 14 residues. Trimming removed 5 bases from V and 6 bases from J, with 17 bases in between. CDR3 coding DNA: TGCAGTGCTCTCCGGGGTAGCAGGGCCAATGAGCAGTTCTTC. Its protein product is CSALRGSRANEQFF.

This chain uses TRBV5-1 with TRBJ2-1, with a possible D match to TRBD2 (5 bases). CDR1 and CDR2 from the germline V gene are SGHRS and YFSETQ. The CDR3 is 14 residues long. The V gene lost 4 bases and the J gene lost 14 bases, with 22 bases spanning the gap. The CDR3 DNA sequence: TGCGCCAGCAGCCCAACCTCATCCCAGGAGGAAAAGTTCTTC. This translates into CASSPTSSQEEKFF.

The V call is TRBV30, the J call TRBJ2-7; no clear D gene. CDR1 is GTSNPN and CDR2 is SVGIG in the germline V gene (reference sequence). Trimming removed 3 bases from V and 0 bases from J, with 6 bases in between. The CDR3 spans 12 residues. The CDR3 DNA reads TGTGCCTGGAGCGGCCTCTCCTACGAGCAGTACTTC. Translating it yields CAWSGLSYEQYF.

At least ten counts were recorded for this clonotype. The V call is TRBV12-3 or TRBV12-4, the J call TRBJ2-3; TRBD2 agrees at 8 bases. The CDR3 sequence is 16 residues long. The V gene end was trimmed by 4 bases and the J gene end by 2 bases; junction bases not matched to a gene: 8. CDR3 nucleotides: TGTGCCAGCAGTTCGGGACTAGAGGACCTCACAGATACGCAGTATTTT. Translation gives CASSSGLEDLTDTQYF.

This clonotype has a count of ten or more. The chain recombines TRBV27 with TRBJ2-1; no clear D gene. Germline V gives CDR1 MNHEY, CDR2 SMNVEV (reference sequence). The CDR3 has 15 amino acids. V lost 8 bases, J lost 5 bases, and 19 bases lay in between. In DNA form, the CDR3 reads TGTGCCAGCTCCCACATGGGCGGATCTCACAATGAGCAGTTCTTC. Amino acid sequence: CASSHMGGSHNEQFF.

This clonotype was seen a few times. This rearrangement joins TRBV20-1 to TRBJ2-7; 11 nucleotides match TRBD2. Germline V lookup: CDR1 DFQATT, CDR2 SNEGSKA (reference sequence). Trimming at V came to 5 bases and at J to 1 base, leaving 10 bases not matched to a gene. CDR3 size: 16 residues. The CDR3, as DNA: TGCAGTGCTTGTAGGACTAGCGGGCTAAGATCCTACGAGCAGTACTTC. This translates into CSACRTSGLRSYEQYF.

This clonotype appeared a few times. This sequence joins TRBV7-7 and TRBJ2-1, with 7 positions matching TRBD1. V was clipped by 5 bases and J by 6 bases; unmatched bases: 7. Germline lookup yields CDR1 SSHAT and CDR2 FNYEAQ (reference sequence). This CDR3 contains 14 residues. CDR3 loop: CASSPLQGINEQFF. CDR3 nucleotide sequence: TGTGCCAGCAGCCCCCTACAGGGGATCAATGAGCAGTTCTTC.

The rearrangement uses TRBV27 and TRBJ2-3, with 7 bases that match TRBD1. The germline V gene encodes CDR1 MNHEY and CDR2 SMNVEV (reference sequence). V dropped 3 bases and J dropped 4; count of bases not matched to a gene: 4. This CDR3 has 14 residues. The CDR3, as DNA: TGTGCCAGCAGTTTGTACAGGGGTGCAGATACGCAGTATTTT. Translating it yields CASSLYRGADTQYF.

This clonotype has ten or more counts. The chain recombines TRBV5-1 with TRBJ1-2; the D is unclear. The germline CDR1 and CDR2 sequences are SGHRS and YFSETQ. This CDR3 contains 13 residues. Trimming pared 0 bases from V and 5 bases from J, leaving 8 bases between. The CDR3 spells CASSLAQDYGYTF. DNA for the CDR3: TGCGCCAGCAGCTTGGCTCAGGATTATGGCTACACCTTC.

The V and J genes are TRBV20-1 and TRBJ2-7; TRBD2 matches 7 bases. The CDR3 runs 16 residues. Germline CDR1 reads DFQATT; CDR2 reads SNEGSKA (reference sequence). Trimming cost V 5 bases and J 1 base; bases outside gene matches: 14. CDR3: CSASVPSGGISYEQYF. The CDR3 nucleotides are TGCAGTGCTTCGGTCCCTAGCGGAGGGATTTCCTACGAGCAGTACTTC.

As to this clonotype: Possible read error: a much larger clone is one base away. Because the CDR3 is missing its conserved closing phenylalanine or tryptophan, this is likely a read error. The chain recombines TRBV12-3 or TRBV12-4 with TRBJ2-7, with unresolved D. CDR3 length: 14 amino acids. Trimming stripped 2 bases from V and 3 bases from J, with 11 bases between. CDR3 sequence reads: CASSLFPGRYEQYL. The CDR3, as DNA: TGTGCCAGCAGTTTATTCCCGGGCCGCTACGAGCAGTACTTG.

This clonotype was recorded many times. This chain links TRBV5-1 with TRBJ2-3; D remains unclear. This CDR3 comprises 12 residues. The germline V gene encodes CDR1 SGHRS and CDR2 YFSETQ. With 2 bases removed from V and 3 bases from J, the gap between germline ends came to 4 bases. CDR3 DNA sequence: TGCGCCAGCAGCTTTGAGACAGATACGCAGTATTTT. Encoded protein: CASSFETDTQYF.

This sequence joins TRBV5-1 and TRBJ2-1; 10 bases fit TRBD1. The V gene's germline CDR1 is SGHRS and CDR2 YFSETQ. There are 15 residues in the CDR3. Losses at the gene ends were 3 bases for V and 6 bases for J; bases not matched to a gene: 6. Here the CDR3 DNA reads TGCGCCAGCAGCTCCCAGGACAGGGGGATCAATGAGCAGTTCTTC. It codes for CASSSQDRGINEQFF.

This chain uses TRBV29-1 with TRBJ2-1, with D uncertain. Trimming removed 6 bases at V and 6 bases at J, with 12 bases between. The CDR3 spans 12 residues. Germline V gene data show CDR1 as SQVTM and CDR2 as ANQGSEA. CDR3 nucleotide sequence: TGCAGCGTCCAACTCCTATTCAATGAGCAGTTCTTC. This codes for CSVQLLFNEQFF.

This chain joins TRBV20-1 and TRBJ2-5; D possibly corresponds to TRBD2 (5 bases). Trimming shortened V by 1 base and J by 4 bases, and 16 bases separated the two germline ends. CDR1 is DFQATT, CDR2 SNEGSKA, per germline (reference sequence). CDR3 size: 15 residues. The DNA of the CDR3 is TGCAGTGCTAGAGTAGCGACAAAACCTCCAGAGACCCAGTACTTC. Its protein product is CSARVATKPPETQYF.

The chain couples TRBV5-1 to TRBJ2-5, with D perhaps TRBD1 or TRBD2 (6 bases each). Germline loops: CDR1 SGHRS, CDR2 YFSETQ. The length of the CDR3 is 15 residues. The V and J ends lost 3 bases and 5 bases respectively, with 17 bases between them. CDR3 protein: CASSYAEGEWETQYF. CDR3 DNA: TGCGCCAGCAGCTACGCGGAGGGGGAGTGGGAGACCCAGTACTTC.

This clonotype was observed at least ten times. The chain links TRBV27 to TRBJ2-7; no clear D. CDR3 length: 14 amino acids. Germline CDR1 and CDR2: MNHEY and SMNVEV (reference sequence). Trimming removed 7 bases from V and 0 bases from J, with 13 bases in between. The CDR3 nucleotides read TGTGCCAGCATGGAGTCATTGGGCTCCTACGAGCAGTACTTC. Encoded protein: CASMESLGSYEQYF.